This T cell receptor beta chain appears in the sequencing data of a study of cytomegalovirus exposure and HLA in healthy donors (dated by TCRdb to 2015 to 2018). Regarding the complete study: An earlier analysis of roughly 500 of the donors reported approximately 260 Gb of sequence data and 100 million to 120 million unique TCR beta sequences obtained from around 170 million T cells. The number of donors typed differed by locus, with about 629-630 for A, B, C, DRB1 and DQB1, roughly 520 for DQA1, approximately 580 for DPA1, and approximately 470 for DPB1. To study patterns of TCR occurrence, a later analysis re-analyzed previously published TCR beta repertoires from hundreds of donors and added high-resolution HLA genotyping. The study aimed to test whether signatures of past pathogen exposure could be identified by cataloging public T cell receptors. A separate validation cohort of roughly 120 different subjects was used in addition to the approximately 700-subject first cohort. Roughly 300 gigabases of sequencing data and 75 million to 85 million unique TCR sequences made up an early release that covered several hundred HLA-typed donors. Roughly 5 DR-DQ haplotypes were treated as single units for association and clustering because of strong linkage in the cohort. All discovery cohort repertoires had been generated on a single sequencing platform. Across some 400 genotyped donors of the cohort, an average of roughly 250,000 unique TCR beta nucleotide sequences per donor were sequenced, and approximately 19% of those sequences were non-productive. Donor age, sex, ethnicity and CMV serostatus were compiled together with the repertoire data. A later genetic analysis took genome-wide SNP genotypes for 398 of the 666 donors and used that subset as a discovery cohort. The study combined high-throughput TCR immunosequencing, statistical association of individual TCRs with disease status, and machine learning to predict cytomegalovirus infection status. The study used immunosequencing to profile the T cell repertoires of several hundred subjects and linked those repertoires to cytomegalovirus serostatus. HLA typing included class I and class II loci at four-digit resolution. Of the 398 genotyped donors, more than 75% were placed in the genetic ancestry cluster associated with self-reported Caucasian donors. In an earlier analysis of around 540 of the donors, high-throughput TCR beta sequencing was used to judge whether each TCR beta V gene segment behaved as functional or pseudogenic. In the later analysis, no new phenotypic data were used to find candidate immune exposures; instead, reliance was placed on TCR beta sequences and their occurrence across donors. Findings and caveats that apply to the study as a whole: An association between a missense DCLRE1C variant and V-gene and J-gene trimming of TCR beta chains was found in a later genetic analysis and replicated in an independent cohort. The cohort was sequenced for TCR beta chains only, and without alpha or paired-chain data the features that could be detected were limited. While some public TCRs were present in many individuals, most TCR sequences turned up only very rarely across donors. Over 15 rarely observed V segments, including chromosome 9 orphons, were excluded from the earlier analysis of approximately 500 of the donors because counts were too low. According to a later analysis, most CMV-associated TCR beta chains appeared to be HLA-restricted, and the HLA associations seemed to be driven largely by CMV exposure. According to the authors, the approach could potentially be generalized to other disease states and immunological phenotypes. Specific HLA alleles were associated with 16,951 TCR beta sequences at a false discovery rate of 0.05 in a later analysis. A cluster of highly shared sequence variants was judged likely to be a technical artifact of the sequencing pipeline. A later genetic analysis reported fewer N-insertions in productive TCRs among donors in an Asian-associated ancestry cluster than the roughly 670-donor mean. Assigning TCR associations to individual alleles was difficult when HLA alleles, especially DR and DQ, strongly co-occurred. A later analysis reported that several top co-occurrence clusters appeared linked to parvovirus B19, influenza, CMV and Epstein-Barr virus. Because HLA typing was unavailable for some donors at each locus, only the typed subset was used in association tests. Sequencing depth was assumed to be roughly uniform across donors in the presence/absence analyses, though that assumption may not hold. Linkage disequilibrium might explain the correlated functional status among segregating V segments, but an unknown experimental factor could not be ruled out. Some IMGT-functional V segments, including TRBV6-2 and TRBV6-3, could not be told apart with the 87-base-pair reads, so those segments were excluded. The study listed 150 to 200 TCR beta chains as associated with cytomegalovirus. Cytomegalovirus status was reported to be diagnosed by the classifier with high specificity and sensitivity in both the original and validation cohorts. CMV serostatus was the only immune exposure information available for the cohort. An earlier analysis of some 560 of the donors showed that most TCR beta V segments appeared in productive rearrangements either about 87% or about 30% of the time, which broadly matched IMGT annotations. A further reported finding was that TCR beta sequences accurately predicted the HLA-A and HLA-B alleles for most subjects in the first cohort. In a later analysis, HLA-associated TCR beta chains were found to be more clonally expanded and to have lower generation probabilities than equally common non-associated chains. In vitro tests confirmed that a few of the cytomegalovirus-associated TCR beta chains recognize cytomegalovirus antigens. According to a later analysis, TCR association rates differed among HLA loci, with DRB1 alleles showing the most associated TCRs and HLA-C alleles showing the fewest.

Library preparation was by the immunoSEQ multiplex PCR assay. The multiplex PCR relied on a mix of 60 forward primers for TCR Vbeta segments and 13 reverse primers for TCR Jbeta segments. The CDR3 region of rearranged TCR beta genes was amplified from genomic DNA by a multiplex PCR assay. The Illumina HiSeq System was used to sequence the amplified TCR beta libraries as 87-base-pair reads. As for the authors' bioinformatics: A later analysis counted about 80 million unique TCR beta chains across the 650 to 700 repertoires, and some 11 million of these chains were shared by at least two donors. To remove PCR and sequencing errors, raw reads were error-corrected and collapsed into unique sequences using a nearest-neighbor algorithm that merged closely related sequences. To assign V, D and J gene segments, CDR3 sequences were aligned to IMGT reference sequences. For a sequence to be retained, a match of at least six nucleotides was required to both a V gene segment and a J gene segment. A rearrangement was called productive if the CDR3 had no stop codons and remained in frame with V and J, and every other rearrangement was called non-productive. Following IMGT convention, CDR3 was defined as the stretch from the second conserved V-encoded cysteine to the conserved J-encoded phenylalanine. The earlier analysis of 587 of the donors excluded any sequence lacking an unambiguous match to a single V gene segment. In an earlier analysis of a few hundred of the donors, a V segment was called functional when productive rearrangements were above 56.7%, and segregating when the standard deviation between donors exceeded 5%. A statistical classification framework was built for diagnosing cytomegalovirus status from the catalog of TCR beta chain sequences. V and J gene assignment, in a later analysis, came from comparing TCR nucleotide sequences with IMGT/GENE-DB human TR gene sequences. Using the TCRdist pipeline, a later analysis assigned CDR3 sequences along with most-parsimonious VDJ recombination scenarios. In a later analysis, every TCR beta chain was defined by the combination of its CDR3 amino acid sequence and its V-gene family, and reads without a unique V-gene family were dropped. As a way to deal with suspected cross-contamination and a sequencing artifact, a later analysis dropped hundreds of nucleotide sequences that were highly shared and had low generation probability. For each public chain, a later analysis derived a clonal expansion index from normalized ranks of inferred template counts within each repertoire. In a later analysis, generation probabilities were computed using a VDJ recombination model fitted to out-of-frame rearrangements, and the results were checked against IGoR. A later analysis scored TCR-TCR, TCR-HLA and TCR-CMV co-occurrence with hypergeometric tests, applying a repertoire-size bias correction to TCR pairs. A later analysis estimated false discovery rates by permuting HLA or CMV assignments 20 times. A later analysis grouped co-occurring TCRs with DBSCAN, adding TCRdist sequence similarity when clustering within HLA-allele-positive subsets. For co-occurrence clustering, repertoires with fewer than 30,000 or more than 120,000 public chains were excluded, along with five repertoires with anomalous nucleotide sharing. Sourced from immuneACCESS, this table was stored by TCRdb with only in-frame sequences that have V and J called. A share of the clones is absent; for the studies checked, an unresolved V gene accounts for under half, and the remainder has no known explanation. V and J calls and clone size follow that table, whereas D and trimming were derived from the DNA. In all, the sample holds some 150,000 clones, and around 82% of those were seen once. The top ten hold approximately 1.6% of the sample.

The CDR3 goes from the cysteine to the phenylalanine over 15 residues. Here the CDR3 DNA is all that survives: 45 bases in frame from base 1. The germline V gene (reference sequence) sets CDR1 to SEHNR and CDR2 to FQNEAQ. In the case of this clone: Its specific antigen is unknown. At one end, the junction sequence differs from germline, possibly due to a read error.

The cohort consisted of 670 or so healthy bone marrow donors. At the time of sampling, all cohort members were nominally healthy, though unrecorded immune exposures were likely present. The donor was CMV seronegative and was included in the group of hundreds of seronegative cohort members. A peripheral blood sample was provided by each donor, and peripheral blood mononuclear cells were used for TCR beta sequencing. The Qiagen DNeasy Blood Extraction Kit was used to extract genomic DNA from the blood cell samples. This TCR was sampled from a male donor in good health and CMV-seronegative. Sequencing was carried out using PBMCs. The chain is encoded by TRBV7-9 joined to TRBJ1-5, and 7 bases in between align with TRBD1. The CDR3 is CSSSLDREHGQPQHF. The nucleotide sequence is given as TGTTCCAGCAGCTTAGACAGGGAGCACGGTCAGCCCCAGCATTTT.